The clone carrying this TCR beta chain appeared many times. Its antigen is undetermined. Germline CDR1 reads ENHRY; CDR2 reads SYGVKD. V shed 5 bases, J shed 0 bases, and the junction held 6 bases outside the gene matches. CDR3 length equals 15 residues. Specified time point: pre-sensitization, week 0. Stated treatment: therapeutic diphenylcyclopropenone sensitization with weekly scalp DPC. These data belong to a study of human T cells and chemical hapten exposure. Study findings and constraints: Significantly greater numbers of large CDR3 similarity clusters came from expanded TCRs than from controls.

TCRdb processed the RACE reads anew with MiXCR; each CDR3 protein has one entry. The sample includes around 92,000 distinct CDR3 sequences, more than 10% of them seen just once. This receptor was obtained from a woman between 55 and 75 years old with alopecia areata. Some clones in this sample may be carry-over from other donors' samples. The chain has TRBV10-3 and TRBJ1-1; 7 positions match TRBD1. Sequencing used whole blood, obtained in connection with sensitization to the hapten diphenylcyclopropenone (DPC). The CDR3 loop is CAISPGQSMNTEAFF. For the CDR3, the DNA is TGTGCCATCAGTCCGGGACAGTCTATGAACACTGAAGCTTTCTTT.